The 3 T cell receptor beta chains in this list originate from one sample, sequenced in a study of Tregs in tolerant kidney transplant recipients. Generated by immunoSEQ multiplex PCR, the TCRdb table keeps only in-frame clones and is missing some. This sample has 50,000 to 80,000 clones; approximately 98% occur once, and the top ten carry approximately 0.36%. Material: Tregs from blood, obtained before the transplant. The receptors stem from a human donor who received a combined kidney and bone marrow transplant.

The V call is TRBV7-9, the J call TRBJ2-5; unclear D gene. The length of the CDR3 is 12 residues. V dropped 1 base and J dropped 7 bases, with 7 bases sitting between them. Looked up from germline, CDR1 is SEHNR and CDR2 is FQNEAQ (reference sequence). The CDR3 sequence: CASSLDYLTQYF. Here the CDR3 DNA reads TGTGCCAGCAGCTTAGACTACTTGACCCAGTACTTC.

The J gene is TRBJ2-5, the V gene TRBV7-3, with D hard to call. Germline values: CDR1 SGHTA, CDR2 FQGTGA. This CDR3 is 14 amino acids long. V was cut by 0 bases and J by 2 bases, with 7 bases left in between. CDR3 bases: TGTGCCAGCAGCTTAACCCCGCAGCAAGAGACCCAGTACTTC. Amino acids: CASSLTPQQETQYF.

The chain has TRBV4-1 and TRBJ1-6; 10 bases agree with TRBD1. The CDR3 consists of 19 residues. The junction had 7 bases not matched to a gene; V was cut back by 0 bases and J by 2 bases. Germline V CDR1 and CDR2: MGHRA, YSYEKL. For the CDR3, the DNA is TGCGCCAGCAGCCAAGAAGGGTTTGGGACAGGGGCCTATAATTCACCCCTCCACTTT. This codes for CASSQEGFGTGAYNSPLHF.